This TCR beta chain was captured in a study of blood T cell repertoires in COVID-19. About the research overall: Italy, Spain and the United States were the sources of the convalescent and acute COVID-19 samples. PBMCs, B-cell-depleted T cells, or T cells provided the cDNA or gDNA that made up the material.

Original processing methods: The assay estimated nucleated cells by amplifying reference gene primers. Clones were sequenced by immunoSEQ multiplex PCR, and TCRdb holds only the in-frame ones, with some missing. V and J calls plus clone size are reproduced from that table; the DNA served to infer D and trimming. The top ten clones hold 1% to 1.5% of a sample with 100,000 to 150,000 clones, approximately 90% of them seen once. The CDR3 sequence is 13 residues long. Looked up from germline, CDR1 is SNHLY and CDR2 is FYNNEI. Trimming at V came to 5 bases and at J to 6 bases, leaving 4 bases not matched to a gene.

The V gene is TRBV2, the J gene TRBJ2-7; 10 bases agree with TRBD1. This TCR was recovered from a woman older than 75 with acute or convalescent COVID-19. What was sequenced was peripheral blood. The CDR3 bases are TGTGCCAGCAGTCGGACAGGGGGGGTCGAGCAGTACTTC. Residues: CASSRTGGVEQYF.